This T cell receptor (beta chain) is drawn from a study of T cells after yellow fever vaccination (dated by TCRdb to the late 2010s). Notes on the research overall: The SMART-Seq v4 Ultra Low Input RNA kit was used to prepare libraries from fractions with low cell numbers. To follow T-cell clones before and after primary and booster YFV17D yellow fever vaccination, bulk TCR alpha and beta repertoires were sequenced over time. Two healthy male donors, one aged 18 to 30 and one aged 30 to 40 years, made up the cohort. Blood was drawn at multiple timepoints before and after primary and secondary immunization, with bulk PBMC replicates and cell subsets isolated.

Reading from cysteine to phenylalanine, the CDR3 counts 16 amino acids. The kept DNA is CDR3 alone, 48 bases in frame from the first base. As for this clonotype: Its antigen is currently not known. Base qualities are not recorded, but no much larger clone differs from it by a single base.

The meaning of the sample's treatment or condition label: live attenuated yellow fever vaccine strain. At each blood-draw timepoint, two biological replicates of bulk PBMCs were obtained. PBMCs were isolated from peripheral blood using a standard Ficoll-Paque protocol. TriZol was used to extract RNA from bulk PBMCs, CD4 and CD8 fractions, and dextramer-positive and dextramer-negative fractions. The study at large found these results: The study included only two donors, which limits how far the findings can be generalized. The secondary T-cell response was weaker than the primary response but faster, peaking on day 5 instead of day 15. Computational filtering was needed because FACS-sorted repertoires could contain abundant contaminating clonotypes from the bulk population. After the booster, most clones that had expanded after primary vaccination were detected again (approximately 95% of CD4 and over 75% of CD8), suggesting broad maintenance of memory. A small fraction of clonotypes showed up in both the CD4 and CD8 compartments, probably as a result of convergent recombination.

TCR cDNA was made using 5'RACE template switching, a step that added a universal primer site and unique molecular identifiers. Priming for cDNA synthesis came from both the TCR alpha and TCR beta constant segments. Library amplification involved two PCR steps, and the second step added sample barcodes and sequencing adapters. Sequencing of libraries was done on Illumina HiSeq 2500 (2x100 bp) or NovaSeq (2x150 bp). The study's own analysis went as follows. MIGEC handled demultiplexing of reads and collapsing into UMI consensus sequences, while MiXCR performed V(D)J alignment. Clonotypes responding to the vaccine were identified with edgeR on replicate PBMC samples, with the criteria of FDR below 0.01 and a log2 fold change above 5 up to day 15. Each bulk clonotype received a CD4 or CD8 identity based on whether the sequenced CD4 or CD8 repertoire contained that clonotype at higher abundance. TCRdb trimmed public reads at Q25 via fastp, called clones via MiXCR and kept in-frame beta chains. One record per CDR3 amino acid sequence lists the most common genes and DNA. These V and J calls derive from TCRdb rather than the authors' analysis. The sample contains 550,000 or so distinct CDR3 sequences, over 15% of them found a single time. The ten largest clonotypes hold roughly an eighth of the sample.

The chain links TRBV1 with TRBJ2-2; the D call in the table, TRBD2, was not verified against the DNA. TRBV1 is annotated as a pseudogene. Material: PBMCs, obtained 15 days after the yellow fever booster vaccination. The receptor's source is a man in his thirties or forties who received the YFV17D yellow fever vaccine. Here the CDR3 is given as CTSSHRLVQSTGELFF. The DNA sequence is TGCACCAGCAGCCACCGACTAGTTCAGTCCACCGGGGAGCTGTTTTTT.